These T cell receptor beta chains were read from a single sample in a study of blood T cells in healthy people across ages. TCRdb recomputed calls from the 5' RACE reads with MiXCR, one row per CDR3 protein. The table records around 1.1 million distinct CDR3 sequences, roughly two fifths of them present only once. Sequencing used blood. These receptors originate from a man aged 18 to 30 in good health. CDR3s include the opening cysteine and the closing phenylalanine or tryptophan. D genes are given only for firm matches. Not all rows give a size; the values are once, few, many and, for expanded clones, a class.

>13|TRBJ1-2|NA|TRBV12-3/TRBV12-4|NA
TGTGCCGGCAGTTTTGGCTCAGACTATGGCTACACCTTC
CAGSFGSDYGYTF
>13|TRBJ1-1|NA|TRBV10-3|NA
TGTGCCATCAGTGAGCAGTTTAACACTGAAGCTTTCTTT
CAISEQFNTEAFF
>16|TRBJ2-1|NA|TRBV4-1|once
TGCGCCAGCAGCCAAGTGAGGAGTCGGACCTACAATGAGCAGTTCTTC
CASSQVRSRTYNEQFF
>13|TRBJ1-2|NA|TRBV14|few
TGTGCCAGCAGCCAAGTGTCGCTCTATGGCTACACCTTC
CASSQVSLYGYTF
>13|TRBJ2-7|NA|TRBV12-3/TRBV12-4|few
TGTGCCAGCTCCCCGGAGCGATACTACGAGCAGTACTTC
CASSPERYYEQYF
>11|TRBJ1-2|NA|TRBV28|few
TGTGCCAGCAGGAGAGGTAGTGGCTACACCTTC
CASRRGSGYTF
>15|TRBJ2-1|NA|TRBV7-2|many
TGTGCCAGCAGCTTAGCAATTAGCCCCTACAATGAGCAGTTCTTC
CASSLAISPYNEQFF
>15|TRBJ2-7|NA|TRBV7-8|many
TGTGCCAGCAGCTTAGAAGGGACGGGGATCTACGAGCAGTACTTC
CASSLEGTGIYEQYF
>18|TRBJ1-2|NA|TRBV20-1|NA
TGCAGTGCTAGAGATCGAGGTGGGCAGCACCACACTAACTATGGCTACACCTTC
CSARDRGGQHHTNYGYTF
>16|TRBJ1-5|TRBD1|TRBV7-2|NA
TGTGCCAGCAGCTTAGTCGGACAGGGGAGAAATCAGCCCCAGCATTTT
CASSLVGQGRNQPQHF
>14|TRBJ1-3|NA|TRBV25-1|NA
TGTGCCAGCAGTGAAAGGGCCCTCGGGGACACCATATATTTT
CASSERALGDTIYF
>12|TRBJ2-5|NA|TRBV29-1|NA
TGCAGCGTTATGGGGAAGTTCGAGACCCAGTACTTC
CSVMGKFETQYF
>15|TRBJ1-5|TRBD1|TRBV12-3/TRBV12-4|few
TGTGCCAGCAGTCCTCCGGGACAGGGGTACCAGCCCCAGCATTTT
CASSPPGQGYQPQHF
>16|TRBJ2-4|NA|TRBV7-2|NA
TGTGCCAGCAGCTTAACCACGGCCCTAGCCAAAAACATTCAGTACTTC
CASSLTTALAKNIQYF
>12|TRBJ1-1|NA|TRBV20-1|NA
TGCAGTGCTAGAAGTGGGAGCACTGAAGCTTTCTTT
CSARSGSTEAFF
>12|TRBJ1-2|NA|TRBV4-3|NA
TGCGCCAGCAGCCGCCAGAACCATGGCTACACCTTC
CASSRQNHGYTF
>15|TRBJ1-6|NA|TRBV6-5|few
TGTGCCAGCAGTTCGTCCCCTACTAATAATTCACCCCTCCACTTT
CASSSSPTNNSPLHF
>13|TRBJ2-5|NA|TRBV4-3|few
TGCGCCAGCAGCCCATTCCTTCAAGAGACCCAGTACTTC
CASSPFLQETQYF
>13|TRBJ2-1|NA|TRBV4-1|NA
TGCGCCAGCAGCCAAGCGACCCACAATGAGCAGTTCTTC
CASSQATHNEQFF
>14|TRBJ1-1|NA|TRBV4-3|few
TGCGCCAGCAGCCCCTCAATGATGAACACTGAAGCTTTCTTT
CASSPSMMNTEAFF
>14|TRBJ2-7|NA|TRBV20-1|NA
TGCGGTGCTATGATGGAGAGGGGCTCCTACGAGCAGTACTTC
CGAMMERGSYEQYF
>15|TRBJ2-1|NA|TRBV27|NA
TGTGCCAGCAGTTGGACAGTGAGCTCCTACAATGAGCAGTTCTTC
CASSWTVSSYNEQFF